This T cell receptor beta chain comes out of a study of long-term antiretroviral therapy in people with HIV. Germline-derived CDR1 and CDR2 are ENHRY and SYGVKD. Germline trimming cut 10 bases from V and 5 bases from J; bases unmatched to any gene: 8. The CDR3 loop spans 13 amino acids. immunoSEQ v3.0 was run at survey level. Some clones are missing from TCRdb's copy, which holds only in-frame ones; the method was immunoSEQ multiplex PCR. Here the sample spans 20,000 to 25,000 clones, roughly 85% being singletons. The sequencing here drew on unsorted PBMCs, taken 1.2 years after starting antiretroviral therapy. This chain connects TRBV10-3 to TRBJ2-3; TRBD2 matches at 8 bases. The receptor's source is a middle-aged woman with HIV. In nucleotides, the CDR3 is TGTGCCACGGGCGGGCTAGCGGGAGATACGCAGTATTTT. Translating gives CATGGLAGDTQYF.